This T cell receptor (beta chain) appears in the sequencing data of a study of T cell clones after liver transplantation. As for the study in general: At least one year of complete immunosuppression withdrawal without enzymes over twice normal defined tolerance. The study's findings and limits: The donor-reactive repertoire was only partly measurable in a couple of subjects, lacking donor cells. Donor-reactive sequences fell more than third party-reactive ones, suggesting partial deletion.

Unstimulated PBMCs were sorted into CD3+CD4+ and CD3+CD8+ populations. Germline V gives CDR1 SGHTA, CDR2 FQGTGA. Trimming at V came to 4 bases and at J to 2 bases, leaving 5 bases not matched to a gene. The CDR3 contains 15 residues. As for this clone: The target antigen is unknown.

TCRdb keeps only in-frame clones here, not all; method: immunoSEQ multiplex PCR. There are about 51,000 clones in the sample; roughly nine tenths occur only once, and around an eighth lies in the top ten. This sequence was found in a human patient who received a liver transplant. The graft donor may have given rise to some T cells. The starting material was CD8+ T cells from blood, obtained 12 months after liver transplant. The rearrangement joins TRBV7-3 to TRBJ2-3; 8 positions agree with TRBD1. In DNA form, the CDR3 reads TGTGCCAGCAGCTATGGGGACAGGTCCACAGATACGCAGTATTTT. The encoded protein is CASSYGDRSTDTQYF.